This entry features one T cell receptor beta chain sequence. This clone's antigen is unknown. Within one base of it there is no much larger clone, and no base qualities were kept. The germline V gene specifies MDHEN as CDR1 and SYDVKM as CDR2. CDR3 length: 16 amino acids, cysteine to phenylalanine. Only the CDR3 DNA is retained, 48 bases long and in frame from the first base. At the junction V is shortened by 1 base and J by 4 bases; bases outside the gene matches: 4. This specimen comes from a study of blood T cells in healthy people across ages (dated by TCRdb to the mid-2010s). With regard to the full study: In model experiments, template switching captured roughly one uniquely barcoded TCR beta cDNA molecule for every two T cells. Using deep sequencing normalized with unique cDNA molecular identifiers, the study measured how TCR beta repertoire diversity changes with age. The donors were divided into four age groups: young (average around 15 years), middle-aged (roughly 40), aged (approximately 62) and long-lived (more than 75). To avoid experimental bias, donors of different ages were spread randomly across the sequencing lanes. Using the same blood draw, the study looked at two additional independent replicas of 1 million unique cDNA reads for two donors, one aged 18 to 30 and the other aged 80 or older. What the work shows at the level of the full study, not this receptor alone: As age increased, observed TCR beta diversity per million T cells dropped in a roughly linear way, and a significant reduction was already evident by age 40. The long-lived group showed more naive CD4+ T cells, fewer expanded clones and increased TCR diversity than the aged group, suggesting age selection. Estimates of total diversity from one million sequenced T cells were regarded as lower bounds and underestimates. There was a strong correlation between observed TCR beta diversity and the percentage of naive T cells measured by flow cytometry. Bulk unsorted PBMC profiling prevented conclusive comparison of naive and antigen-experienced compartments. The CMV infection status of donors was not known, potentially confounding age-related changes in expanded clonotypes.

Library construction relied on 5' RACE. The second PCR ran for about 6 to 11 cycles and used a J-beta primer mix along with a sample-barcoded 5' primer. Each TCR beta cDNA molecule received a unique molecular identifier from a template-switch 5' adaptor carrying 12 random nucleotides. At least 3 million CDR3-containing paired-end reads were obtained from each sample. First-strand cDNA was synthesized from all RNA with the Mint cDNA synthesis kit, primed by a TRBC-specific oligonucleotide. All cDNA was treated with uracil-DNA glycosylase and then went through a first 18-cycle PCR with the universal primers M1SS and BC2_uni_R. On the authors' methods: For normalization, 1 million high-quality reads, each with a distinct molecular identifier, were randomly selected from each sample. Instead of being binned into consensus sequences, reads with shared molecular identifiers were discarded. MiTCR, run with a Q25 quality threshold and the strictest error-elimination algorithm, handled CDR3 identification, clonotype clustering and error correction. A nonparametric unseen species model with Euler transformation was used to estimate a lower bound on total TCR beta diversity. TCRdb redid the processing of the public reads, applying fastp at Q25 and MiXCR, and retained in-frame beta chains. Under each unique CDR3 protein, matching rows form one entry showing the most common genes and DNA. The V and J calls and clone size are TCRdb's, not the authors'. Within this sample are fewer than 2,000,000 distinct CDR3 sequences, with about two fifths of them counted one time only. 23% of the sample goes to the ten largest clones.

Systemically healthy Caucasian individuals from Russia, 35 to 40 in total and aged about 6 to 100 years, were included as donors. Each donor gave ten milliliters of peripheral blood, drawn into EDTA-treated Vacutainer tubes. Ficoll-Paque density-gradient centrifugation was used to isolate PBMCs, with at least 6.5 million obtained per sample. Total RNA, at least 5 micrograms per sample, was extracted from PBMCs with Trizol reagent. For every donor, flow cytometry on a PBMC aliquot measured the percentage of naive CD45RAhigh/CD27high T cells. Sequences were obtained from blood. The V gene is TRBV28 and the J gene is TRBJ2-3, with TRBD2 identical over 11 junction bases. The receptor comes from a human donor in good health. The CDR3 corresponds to CASSLYSGGVADTQYF. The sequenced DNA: TGTGCCAGCAGTTTATATAGCGGGGGGGTCGCAGATACGCAGTATTTT.